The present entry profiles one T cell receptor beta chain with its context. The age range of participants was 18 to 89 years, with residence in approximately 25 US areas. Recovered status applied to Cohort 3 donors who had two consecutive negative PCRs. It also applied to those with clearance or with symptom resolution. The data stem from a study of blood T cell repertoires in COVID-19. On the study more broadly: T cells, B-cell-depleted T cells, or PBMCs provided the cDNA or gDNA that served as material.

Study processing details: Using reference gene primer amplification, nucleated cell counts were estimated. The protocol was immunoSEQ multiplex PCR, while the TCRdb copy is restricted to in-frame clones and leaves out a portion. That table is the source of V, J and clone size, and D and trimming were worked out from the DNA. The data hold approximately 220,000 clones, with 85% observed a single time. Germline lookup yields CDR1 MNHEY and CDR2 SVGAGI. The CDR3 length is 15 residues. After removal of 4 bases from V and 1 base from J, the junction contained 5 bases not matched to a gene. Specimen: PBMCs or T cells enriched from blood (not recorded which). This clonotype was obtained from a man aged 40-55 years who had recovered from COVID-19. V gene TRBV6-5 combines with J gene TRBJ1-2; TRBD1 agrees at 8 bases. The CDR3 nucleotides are TGTGCCAGCAGTTCTCGGACAGGGCTTAACTATGGCTACACCTTC. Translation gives CASSSRTGLNYGYTF.